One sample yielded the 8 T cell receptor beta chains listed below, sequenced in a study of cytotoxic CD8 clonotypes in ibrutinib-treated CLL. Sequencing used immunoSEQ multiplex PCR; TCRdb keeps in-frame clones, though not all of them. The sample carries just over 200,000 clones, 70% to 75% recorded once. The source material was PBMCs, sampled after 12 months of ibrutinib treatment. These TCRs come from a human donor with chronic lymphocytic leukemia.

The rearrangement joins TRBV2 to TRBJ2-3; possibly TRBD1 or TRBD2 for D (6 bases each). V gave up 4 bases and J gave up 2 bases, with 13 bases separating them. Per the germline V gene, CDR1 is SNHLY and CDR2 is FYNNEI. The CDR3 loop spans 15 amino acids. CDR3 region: CASSAEGGSTDTQYF. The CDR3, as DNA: TGTGCCAGCAGTGCTGAGGGGGGCTCCACAGATACGCAGTATTTT.

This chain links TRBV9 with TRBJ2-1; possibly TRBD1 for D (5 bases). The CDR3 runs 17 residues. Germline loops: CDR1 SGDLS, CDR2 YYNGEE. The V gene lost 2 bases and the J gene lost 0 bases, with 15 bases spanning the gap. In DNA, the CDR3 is TGTGCCAGCAGCGTCAGGGCAGGCCAAAGCTCCTACAATGAGCAGTTCTTC. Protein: CASSVRAGQSSYNEQFF.

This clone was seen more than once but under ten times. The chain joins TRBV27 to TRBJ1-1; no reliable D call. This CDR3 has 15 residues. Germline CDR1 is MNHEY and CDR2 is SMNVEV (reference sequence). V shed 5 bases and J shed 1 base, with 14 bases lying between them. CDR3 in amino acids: CASSPRVGTNTEAFF. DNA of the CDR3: TGTGCCAGCAGTCCCCGGGTGGGAACGAACACTGAAGCTTTCTTT.

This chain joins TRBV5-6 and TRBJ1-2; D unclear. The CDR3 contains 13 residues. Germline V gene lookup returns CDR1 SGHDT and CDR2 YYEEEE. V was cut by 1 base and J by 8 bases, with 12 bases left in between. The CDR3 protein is CASSLSARQGYTF. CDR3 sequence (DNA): TGTGCCAGCAGCTTGTCGGCCCGGCAGGGCTACACCTTC.

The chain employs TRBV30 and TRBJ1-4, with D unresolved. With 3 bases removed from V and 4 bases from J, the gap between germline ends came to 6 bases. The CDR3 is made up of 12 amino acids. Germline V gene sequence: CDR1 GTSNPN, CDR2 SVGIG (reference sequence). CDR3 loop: CAWSQRNEKLFF. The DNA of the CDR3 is TGTGCCTGGAGCCAGCGTAATGAAAAACTGTTTTTT.

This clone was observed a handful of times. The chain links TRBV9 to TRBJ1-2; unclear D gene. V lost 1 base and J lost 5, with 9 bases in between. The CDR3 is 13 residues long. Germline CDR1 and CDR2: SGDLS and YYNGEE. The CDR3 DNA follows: TGTGCCAGCAGCGTAAATAGGAATTATGGCTACACCTTC. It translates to CASSVNRNYGYTF.

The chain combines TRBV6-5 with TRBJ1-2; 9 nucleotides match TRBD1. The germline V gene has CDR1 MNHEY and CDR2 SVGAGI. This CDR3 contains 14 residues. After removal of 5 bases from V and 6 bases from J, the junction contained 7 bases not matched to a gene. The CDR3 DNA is TGTGCCAGCAGTACACAGGGGGCGATTAATGGCTACACCTTC. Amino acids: CASSTQGAINGYTF.

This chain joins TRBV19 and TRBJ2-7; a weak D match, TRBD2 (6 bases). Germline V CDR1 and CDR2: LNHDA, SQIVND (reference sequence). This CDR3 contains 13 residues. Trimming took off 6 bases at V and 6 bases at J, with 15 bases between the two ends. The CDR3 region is CASRKTEGTEQYF. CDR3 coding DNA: TGTGCCAGTAGGAAAACGGAGGGTACCGAGCAGTACTTC.